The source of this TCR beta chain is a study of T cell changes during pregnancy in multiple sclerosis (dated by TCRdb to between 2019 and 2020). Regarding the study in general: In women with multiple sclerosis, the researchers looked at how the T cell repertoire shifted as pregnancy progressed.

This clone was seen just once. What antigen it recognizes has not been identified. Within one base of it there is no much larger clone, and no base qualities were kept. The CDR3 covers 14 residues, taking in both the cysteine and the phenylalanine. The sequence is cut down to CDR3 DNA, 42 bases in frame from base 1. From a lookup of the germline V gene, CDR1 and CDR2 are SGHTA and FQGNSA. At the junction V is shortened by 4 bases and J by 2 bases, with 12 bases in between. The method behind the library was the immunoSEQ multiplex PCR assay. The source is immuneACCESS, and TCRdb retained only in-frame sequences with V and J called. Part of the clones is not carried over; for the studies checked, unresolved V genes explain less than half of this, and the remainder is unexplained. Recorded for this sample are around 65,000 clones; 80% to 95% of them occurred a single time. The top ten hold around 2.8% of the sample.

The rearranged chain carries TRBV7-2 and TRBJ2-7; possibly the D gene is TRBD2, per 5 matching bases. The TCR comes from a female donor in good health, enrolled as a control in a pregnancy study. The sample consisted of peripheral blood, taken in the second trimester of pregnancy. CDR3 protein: CASSYTGNTYEQYF. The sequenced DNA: TGTGCCAGCAGCTATACCGGGAACACCTACGAGCAGTACTTC.